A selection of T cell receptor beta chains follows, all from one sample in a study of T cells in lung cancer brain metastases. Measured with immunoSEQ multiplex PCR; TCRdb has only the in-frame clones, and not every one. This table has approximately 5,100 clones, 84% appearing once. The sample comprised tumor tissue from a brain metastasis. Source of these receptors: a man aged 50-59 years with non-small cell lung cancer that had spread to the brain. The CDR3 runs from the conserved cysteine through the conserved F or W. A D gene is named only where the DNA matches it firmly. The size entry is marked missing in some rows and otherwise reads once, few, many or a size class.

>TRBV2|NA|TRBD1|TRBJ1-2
TGTGCCAGCAGTAATCCGGGACAGCTTAACTATGGCTACACCTTC
CASSNPGQLNYGYTF
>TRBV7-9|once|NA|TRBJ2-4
TGTGCCAGCAGCTTATGGGAGGGGGCAAGAAACATTCAGTACTTC
CASSLWEGARNIQYF
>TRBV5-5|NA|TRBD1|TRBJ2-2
TGTGCCAGCAGCTCCCGACAGGGGGCTACCGGGGAGCTGTTTTTT
CASSSRQGATGELFF
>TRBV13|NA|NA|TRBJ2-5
TGTGCCAGCAGCCCGGCGGAAGTAGAGACCCAGTACTTC
CASSPAEVETQYF
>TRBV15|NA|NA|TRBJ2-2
TGTGCCACCAGCAGAGAACGGCAGATTAACACCGGGGAGCTGTTTTTT
CATSRERQINTGELFF
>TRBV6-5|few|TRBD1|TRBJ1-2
TGTGCCAGCAGCCCAGACAGGGGTGGCTACACCTTC
CASSPDRGGYTF
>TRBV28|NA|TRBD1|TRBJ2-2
TGTGCCAGCAGTTTCGTATCGGGACAGGGTTTTGAATCTGACACCGGGGAGCTGTTTTTT
CASSFVSGQGFESDTGELFF
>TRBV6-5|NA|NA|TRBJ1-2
TGTGCCAGCAGTGAGGGTTATGGCTACACCTTC
CASSEGYGYTF
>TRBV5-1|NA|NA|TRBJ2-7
TGCGCCAGCAGCTTAGGGGTAACGGCCAGGGAGCACGAGCAGTACTTC
CASSLGVTAREHEQYF
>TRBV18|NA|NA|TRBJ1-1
TGTGCCAGCTCACCAAGTACAGGTCTGAACACTGAAGCTTTCTTT
CASSPSTGLNTEAFF
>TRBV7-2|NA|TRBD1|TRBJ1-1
TGTGCCAGCAGCTTTTCCGCAACAGGGGGCGGAAAGATGTACACTGAAGCTTTCTTT
CASSFSATGGGKMYTEAFF
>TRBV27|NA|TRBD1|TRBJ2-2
TGTGCCAGCAGATTGACAGGGGTCAATGCCGGGGAGCTGTTTTTT
CASRLTGVNAGELFF
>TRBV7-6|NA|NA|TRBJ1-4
TGTGCCAGCAGCATCGGACAGTTCGCTAATGAAAAACTGTTTTTT
CASSIGQFANEKLFF
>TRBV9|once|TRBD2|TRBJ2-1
TGTGCCAGCAGCGTAGCAATAGCGGGGGGGCAGGAGCAGTTCTTC
CASSVAIAGGQEQFF
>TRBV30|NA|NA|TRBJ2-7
TGTGCCTGGAGGTCAGCATACGAGCAGTACTTC
CAWRSAYEQYF
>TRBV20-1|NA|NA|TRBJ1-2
TGCAGTGCAAGGACACTCTATGGCTACACCTTC
CSARTLYGYTF
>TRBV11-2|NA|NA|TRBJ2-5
TGTGCCAGCAGCTTTGATAGGTCAGGGGAGACCCAGTACTTC
CASSFDRSGETQYF
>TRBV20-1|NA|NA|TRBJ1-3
TGCAGTGCCGTCTCTGGAAACACCATATATTTT
CSAVSGNTIYF
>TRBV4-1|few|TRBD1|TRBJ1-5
TGCGCCAGCAGCCAAGCGGAGGCAGGGGGGCTGCCCCAGCATTTT
CASSQAEAGGLPQHF
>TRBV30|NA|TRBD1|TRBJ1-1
TGTGCCTGGAGCAGGACAGGGTTGAACACTGAAGCTTTCTTT
CAWSRTGLNTEAFF
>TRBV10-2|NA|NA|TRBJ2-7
TGCGCCACCACCGGGACGGGGTGGGGCGAGCAGTACTTC
CATTGTGWGEQYF
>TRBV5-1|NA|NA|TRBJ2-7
TGCGCCAGCAGCCCCCGCGCCGAGCAGTACTTC
CASSPRAEQYF
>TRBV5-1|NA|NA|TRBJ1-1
TGCGCCAGCAGTCCTACCTCTGACCCAAACACTGAAGCTTTCTTT
CASSPTSDPNTEAFF
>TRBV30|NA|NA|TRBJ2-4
TGTGCCTGGAGTGCTCTTGGGGGGTTTGACATTCAGTACTTC
CAWSALGGFDIQYF
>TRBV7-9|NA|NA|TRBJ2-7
TGTGCCAGCAGCTCCGAACGAGTTGTGTCCGAGCAGTACTTC
CASSSERVVSEQYF
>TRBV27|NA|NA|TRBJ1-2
TGTGCCAGCTCTCCGCGAATCCCCCTATATGGCTACACCTTC
CASSPRIPLYGYTF
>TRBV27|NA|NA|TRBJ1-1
TGTGCCAGCAGTCCCACTGTAGGACGGGGCATAACTGAAGCTTTCTTT
CASSPTVGRGITEAFF
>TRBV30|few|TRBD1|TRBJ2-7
TGTGCCTCACAGGGGGACTACGAGCAGTACTTC
CASQGDYEQYF
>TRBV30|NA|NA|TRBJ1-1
TGTGCCTGGAGTGTATATCTCACAAGGAGTGTCGGCACTGAAGCTTTCTTT
CAWSVYLTRSVGTEAFF
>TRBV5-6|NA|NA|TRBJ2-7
TGTGCCAGCAGCCCTGAGGTAGGCAGATCTTACGAGCAGTACTTC
CASSPEVGRSYEQYF
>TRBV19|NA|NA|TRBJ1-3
TGTGCCAGTAGTATAGTATACAGCAACTCTGGAAACACCATATATTTT
CASSIVYSNSGNTIYF
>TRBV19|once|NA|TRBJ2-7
TGTGCCAGTAGTGACGTCCCGGGGGCAGGATACGAGCAGTACTTC
CASSDVPGAGYEQYF
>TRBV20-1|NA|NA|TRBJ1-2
TGCAGTGCTAGAGAACGGCATGGCTACACCTTC
CSARERHGYTF